Listed below are T cell receptor beta chains from one sample, sequenced in a study of T cells in Graves' hyperthyroidism and ophthalmopathy. TCRdb redid the calling of the multiplex PCR reads with MiXCR, one entry per CDR3 protein. The data show 400,000 to 600,000 distinct CDR3 sequences, under 25% seen once. Sequenced sample: blood. These receptor sequences come from a man aged 18-30 years with Graves' hyperthyroidism. CDR3s include the opening cysteine and the closing phenylalanine or tryptophan. A D gene is named only where the DNA matches it firmly. For some rows the clone size is stated as once, few or many, or as a class when expanded; others skip it.

d_call: NA
v_call: TRBV11-3
clone_size: NA
j_call: TRBJ2-7
cdr3_nt: TGTGCCAGCAGCTTCTCACGGGGGCCTTCCTACGAGCAGTACTTC
cdr3_aa: CASSFSRGPSYEQYF

d_call: NA
v_call: TRBV3-1
clone_size: NA
j_call: TRBJ2-5
cdr3_nt: TGTGCCAGCAGCCAAGACGGCAGGGTGAGTAGGGAGACCCAGTACTTC
cdr3_aa: CASSQDGRVSRETQYF

d_call: NA
v_call: TRBV5-1
clone_size: many
j_call: TRBJ2-4
cdr3_nt: TGCGCCAGCAGCCTAGACAGGAGGGACATTCAGTACTTC
cdr3_aa: CASSLDRRDIQYF

d_call: NA
v_call: TRBV12-3/TRBV12-4
clone_size: many
j_call: TRBJ2-2
cdr3_nt: TGTGCCAGCAAGGGGGAGAACACCGGGGAGCTGTTTTTT
cdr3_aa: CASKGENTGELFF

d_call: NA
v_call: TRBV20-1
clone_size: many
j_call: TRBJ1-2
cdr3_nt: TGCAGTGCTATGAACGGATTCTCCCCCTATGGCTACACCTTC
cdr3_aa: CSAMNGFSPYGYTF

d_call: TRBD1
v_call: TRBV10-3
clone_size: many
j_call: TRBJ1-1
cdr3_nt: TGTGCCATCAGTGAAATGGGACAGATGAACACTGAAGCTTTCTTT
cdr3_aa: CAISEMGQMNTEAFF

d_call: NA
v_call: TRBV9
clone_size: NA
j_call: TRBJ1-1
cdr3_nt: TGTGCCAGCAGCGTAGAGGAGGCGATGAACACTGAAGCTTTCTTT
cdr3_aa: CASSVEEAMNTEAFF

d_call: NA
v_call: TRBV2
clone_size: NA
j_call: TRBJ2-6
cdr3_nt: TGTGCCAGCAGTGAAGCTTGGGGGGGCCGGCCTGGGGCCAACGTCCTGACTTTC
cdr3_aa: CASSEAWGGRPGANVLTF

d_call: TRBD1
v_call: TRBV28
clone_size: many
j_call: TRBJ2-7
cdr3_nt: TGTGCCAGCAGTTTCTGGGGACAGGCCATGGGGGAGCAGTACTTC
cdr3_aa: CASSFWGQAMGEQYF

d_call: NA
v_call: TRBV15
clone_size: many
j_call: TRBJ1-5
cdr3_nt: TGTGCCACCAGCAGGGGAAGCAATCAGCCCCAGCATTTT
cdr3_aa: CATSRGSNQPQHF

d_call: NA
v_call: TRBV19
clone_size: many
j_call: TRBJ2-2
cdr3_nt: TGTGCCAGTAGTACCCTCGGACCCGGGGAGCTGTTTTTT
cdr3_aa: CASSTLGPGELFF

d_call: TRBD1
v_call: TRBV30
clone_size: many
j_call: TRBJ1-1
cdr3_nt: TGTGCCTGGAGTACTGGGGGACAGGGGTGGGCTGAAGCTTTCTTT
cdr3_aa: CAWSTGGQGWAEAFF

d_call: NA
v_call: TRBV29-1
clone_size: few
j_call: TRBJ2-5
cdr3_nt: TGCAGCGTTGAAGAAGGGGGACGCGAACTCCTCTCACAAGAGACCCAGTACTTC
cdr3_aa: CSVEEGGRELLSQETQYF

d_call: NA
v_call: TRBV2
clone_size: many
j_call: TRBJ1-1
cdr3_nt: TGTGCCAGCAGTGGGACATTGGCTTTCTCGGCTGAAGCTTTCTTT
cdr3_aa: CASSGTLAFSAEAFF

d_call: NA
v_call: TRBV19
clone_size: many
j_call: TRBJ2-2
cdr3_nt: TGTGCCAGTAGTATAGGATCCGCCGGGGAGCTGTTTTTT
cdr3_aa: CASSIGSAGELFF

d_call: TRBD1
v_call: TRBV28
clone_size: many
j_call: TRBJ1-1
cdr3_nt: TGTGCCAGCAGTTCATCCTCGAGGGGGCAAGGGGGCACTGAAGTTTTCTTT
cdr3_aa: CASSSSSRGQGGTEVFF

d_call: TRBD1
v_call: TRBV5-1
clone_size: many
j_call: TRBJ1-1
cdr3_nt: TGCGCCAGCAGCAGAGGGACAGGGGGCCGCGCATTCGCTGAAGCTTTCTTT
cdr3_aa: CASSRGTGGRAFAEAFF

d_call: NA
v_call: TRBV5-1
clone_size: many
j_call: TRBJ2-7
cdr3_nt: TGCGCCAGCAGCATACTACAGGGTTGGGAGCAGTACTTC
cdr3_aa: CASSILQGWEQYF

d_call: NA
v_call: TRBV20-1
clone_size: many
j_call: TRBJ2-7
cdr3_nt: TGCAGTGCTAGACCCAGGGTGGAGTACGAGCAGTACTTC
cdr3_aa: CSARPRVEYEQYF

d_call: NA
v_call: TRBV12-3/TRBV12-4
clone_size: many
j_call: TRBJ1-2
cdr3_nt: TGTGCCAGCAGCCGGGGCCAGGCGGACGGCGATGGCTACACCTTC
cdr3_aa: CASSRGQADGDGYTF

d_call: NA
v_call: TRBV20-1
clone_size: NA
j_call: TRBJ1-5
cdr3_nt: TGCAGTGCTAGCCGGGGGAGGCATCAGCCCCAGCATTTT
cdr3_aa: CSASRGRHQPQHF

d_call: NA
v_call: TRBV30
clone_size: NA
j_call: TRBJ1-5
cdr3_nt: TGTGCCTGGGGCGGGGGCAATCAGCCCCAGCATTTT
cdr3_aa: CAWGGGNQPQHF

d_call: NA
v_call: TRBV10-3
clone_size: many
j_call: TRBJ2-5
cdr3_nt: TGTGCCATCAGACCCGGGACGCGGGGCGAGACCCAGTACTTC
cdr3_aa: CAIRPGTRGETQYF

d_call: NA
v_call: TRBV20-1
clone_size: NA
j_call: TRBJ2-5
cdr3_nt: TGCAGTGCTAGAGATGGAGGGGGCTGGGAGACCCAGTACTTC
cdr3_aa: CSARDGGGWETQYF

d_call: NA
v_call: TRBV7-2
clone_size: many
j_call: TRBJ1-3
cdr3_nt: TGTGCCAGCACCCTACGCCGCTCTGGAAACACCATATATTTT
cdr3_aa: CASTLRRSGNTIYF

d_call: NA
v_call: TRBV15
clone_size: few
j_call: TRBJ2-7
cdr3_nt: TGTGCCACCAGCAGAGATTCAGCGGACGCGGGGTACGAGCAGTACTTC
cdr3_aa: CATSRDSADAGYEQYF

d_call: NA
v_call: TRBV29-1
clone_size: NA
j_call: TRBJ1-2
cdr3_nt: TGCAGCGTTGGCGGCAGGGCCGCTGGCTACACCTTC
cdr3_aa: CSVGGRAAGYTF

d_call: NA
v_call: TRBV7-9
clone_size: few
j_call: TRBJ2-5
cdr3_nt: TGTGCCAGCAGCCAACCTAGCGTGCAAGAGACCCAGTACTTC
cdr3_aa: CASSQPSVQETQYF

d_call: NA
v_call: TRBV6-1
clone_size: few
j_call: TRBJ1-1
cdr3_nt: TGTGCCAGCAGTGAATTTGGGGGGATTAGGACTGAAGCTTTCTTT
cdr3_aa: CASSEFGGIRTEAFF

d_call: NA
v_call: TRBV30
clone_size: NA
j_call: TRBJ1-6
cdr3_nt: TGTGCCTGGAGTCCCCACTTGGGGGTTCGTAATTCACCCCTCCACTTT
cdr3_aa: CAWSPHLGVRNSPLHF

d_call: NA
v_call: TRBV3-1
clone_size: NA
j_call: TRBJ2-7
cdr3_nt: TGTGCCAGCAGCCAAGACAGGGTTCTCGAGCAGTACTTC
cdr3_aa: CASSQDRVLEQYF

d_call: TRBD2
v_call: TRBV6-5
clone_size: many
j_call: TRBJ2-7
cdr3_nt: TGTGCCAGCAGTTCCCTGACTAGCGGGGGGTCCTACGAGCAGTACTTC
cdr3_aa: CASSSLTSGGSYEQYF

d_call: NA
v_call: TRBV20-1
clone_size: many
j_call: TRBJ1-1
cdr3_nt: TGCAGTGCGAAAAGAGGCGCGGGCGGGACTGAAGCTTTCTTT
cdr3_aa: CSAKRGAGGTEAFF

d_call: NA
v_call: TRBV4-1
clone_size: many
j_call: TRBJ1-2
cdr3_nt: TGCGCCAGCAGCCAAGGGCGCCGAAACGACTATGGCTACACCTTC
cdr3_aa: CASSQGRRNDYGYTF

d_call: NA
v_call: TRBV12-3/TRBV12-4
clone_size: many
j_call: TRBJ1-2
cdr3_nt: TGTGCCAGCAGTTTAGGATCCTACTATGGCTACACCTTC
cdr3_aa: CASSLGSYYGYTF

d_call: NA
v_call: TRBV5-1
clone_size: many
j_call: TRBJ1-3
cdr3_nt: TGCGCCAGCAGCCTCGACTTCTCTGGAAACACCATATATTTT
cdr3_aa: CASSLDFSGNTIYF

d_call: NA
v_call: TRBV12-3/TRBV12-4
clone_size: many
j_call: TRBJ1-1
cdr3_nt: TGTGCCAGCAGCCCAGGGTGGACTGAAGCTTTCTTT
cdr3_aa: CASSPGWTEAFF

d_call: NA
v_call: TRBV6-1
clone_size: NA
j_call: TRBJ1-1
cdr3_nt: TGTGCCAGCGGCGTTGGGGGCCTGAACACTGAAGCTTTCTTT
cdr3_aa: CASGVGGLNTEAFF

d_call: NA
v_call: TRBV18
clone_size: NA
j_call: TRBJ2-2
cdr3_nt: TGTGCCAGCTCACCGATGACCGGGGAGCTGTTTTTT
cdr3_aa: CASSPMTGELFF

d_call: TRBD1
v_call: TRBV14
clone_size: NA
j_call: TRBJ1-4
cdr3_nt: TGTGCCAGCAGCCTAAGGGGAACAGGGGCGTATGAAAAACTGTTTTTT
cdr3_aa: CASSLRGTGAYEKLFF

d_call: NA
v_call: TRBV12-3/TRBV12-4
clone_size: many
j_call: TRBJ1-2
cdr3_nt: TGTGCCAGCAGCCTTGGACGTTGGGGCTACACCTTC
cdr3_aa: CASSLGRWGYTF

d_call: TRBD1
v_call: TRBV24-1
clone_size: many
j_call: TRBJ1-2
cdr3_nt: TGTGCCACCAGTGATCCATACAGGACAGGGAAGTATGGCTACACCTTC
cdr3_aa: CATSDPYRTGKYGYTF